These 28 T cell receptor beta chains were all obtained from the same sample, sequenced in a study of T cells in women clearing cervical HPV infection listed by TCRdb under 2018. Library preparation employed the immunoSEQ multiplex PCR assay. In TCRdb, the immuneACCESS table is reduced to in-frame sequences with V and J assigned. These tables do not hold every clone; where another copy was compared, an unresolved V gene accounts for under half, and the others remain unexplained. The sample has about 32,000 clones on record. The leading ten clones occupy 7% to 7.5% of the sample. Sequencing was performed on blood buffy coat. Receptors were obtained from a woman between 18 and 69 years old with a cervical HPV16 infection that either progressed to CIN3+ or cleared (not recorded which).

Details on this clone: Coverage ceases 3 residues before the CDR3 finishes, and the germline J gene fills in the end. V is TRBV12-3 or TRBV12-4 and J is TRBJ1-5; 8 bases are shared with TRBD1. The CDR3 covers 15 residues. V shed 3 bases and J 7 bases; nucleotides not matched to a gene: 8. CDR3 sequence reads: CASSFGTGGLQPQHF. CDR3 DNA, as far as it was read: TGTGCCAGCAGTTTTGGGACAGGAGGGTTACAGCCC.

Note on this clone: The CDR3 end is not reached by the read, which stops 3 residues before it; the germline J gene fills it in. The J gene is TRBJ2-7, the V gene TRBV9; weak D call: TRBD1 (5 bases). The germline V gene has CDR1 SGDLS and CDR2 YYNGEE. This CDR3 region has 12 residues. V lost 0 bases and J 5 bases, leaving 6 bases between the germline ends. The sequenced CDR3 bases are TGTGCCAGCAGCGTAGGGGGCGACGAG. This sequence encodes CASSVGGDE. The whole CDR3 protein is CASSVGGDEQYF.

On this clone: The missing CDR3 end, 3 residues past where the read stops, is filled in from the germline J gene. The chain uses TRBV20-1 and TRBJ2-7; TRBD2 matches at 7 bases. V shed 0 bases, J shed 2 bases, and the junction held 7 bases outside the gene matches. The CDR3 spans 15 residues. Germline-derived CDR1 and CDR2 are DFQATT and SNEGSKA (reference sequence). The CDR3 bases that were read are TGCAGTGCTAGAGATCGTCCTAGCGGAGCCTACGAG. Translation: CSARDRPSGAYE. The complete CDR3 protein is CSARDRPSGAYEQYF.

A word on this clone: The observed sequence ends 3 residues before the CDR3 terminus, with the missing tail filled in from the germline J gene. The chain combines TRBV7-9 with TRBJ1-2; 8 bases are shared with TRBD1. The CDR3 consists of 14 residues. Germline CDR1 reads SEHNR; CDR2 reads FQNEAQ (reference sequence). This chain's CDR3 is CASSATGGTYDYTF. The DNA read from the CDR3 is TGTGCCAGCAGCGCCACAGGGGGAACCTACGAC.

On this clone itself: The CDR3 extends 3 residues past the end of the read, so its final part is completed from the germline J gene. This chain joins TRBV5-1 and TRBJ1-4; 7 bases map to TRBD1. The J segment lost 3 bases and the V segment lost 3 bases, leaving 8 bases of the junction unmatched. In germline, CDR1 is SGHRS, CDR2 YFSETQ. The CDR3 is 16 amino acids. The covered CDR3 bases are TGCGCCAGCAGCTCCGACTCCGGGACAGCTAATGAAAAA. Translation gives CASSSDSGTANEK. The full CDR3 protein is CASSSDSGTANEKLFF.

As concerns this clone: Read sequence stops 3 residues before the CDR3 end, and the germline J gene provides the missing end. The chain employs TRBV5-4 and TRBJ2-7, with 8 bases fitting TRBD1. Trimming at V came to 0 bases and at J to 4 bases, leaving 6 bases not matched to a gene. The germline V gene has CDR1 SGHNT and CDR2 YYREEE (reference sequence). CDR3 length: 15 amino acids. CDR3 DNA (partial): TGTGCCAGCAGCTTGGCGGGGACAGGAGGTTACGAG. Amino acids: CASSLAGTGGYE. The complete CDR3 protein is CASSLAGTGGYEQYF.

Details on this clone: The junction differs from germline at one of its ends, possibly a read error. Sequencing ends 3 residues short of the CDR3 end; the germline J gene provides the rest. Other DNA sequences in the same sample also yield this CDR3. The chain is built from TRBV20-1 and TRBJ1-3; 7 bases agree with TRBD1. Germline lookup yields CDR1 DFQATT and CDR2 SNEGSKA (reference sequence). The CDR3 totals 14 residues. CDR3 amino acids: CSATDRLSGNTIYF. CDR3 DNA, as far as it was read: TGCAGTGCTACGGACAGGTTATCTGGAAACACG.

This clone is deemed medium-sized by its frequency. Read data end 3 residues before the CDR3 end; the end is taken from the germline J gene. The rearrangement links TRBV10-3 to TRBJ1-6; 7 bases line up with TRBD1. Germline assignment: CDR1 ENHRY and CDR2 SYGVKD. The CDR3 extends over 13 amino acids. Trimming removed 6 bases from V and 7 bases from J; junction bases left unmatched: 3. The chain's CDR3 is CAIRGQENSPLHF. The sequenced part of the CDR3 DNA is TGTGCCATCAGAGGACAGGAGAATTCACCC.

Comments on this clone: The read gets to within 3 residues of the CDR3 end, and the germline J gene fills in the rest. The V and J genes are TRBV5-4 and TRBJ1-6; possibly TRBD1 for D (5 bases). The CDR3 extends over 14 amino acids. V dropped 0 bases and J dropped 10 bases, with 11 bases sitting between them. Germline CDR1 SGHNT, CDR2 YYREEE (reference sequence). The CDR3 loop reads CASSLDQGGSPLHF. Incomplete CDR3 DNA: TGTGCCAGCAGCTTGGACCAGGGTGGGTCACCC. The full variable domain, its missing parts supplied by reference TRBV5-4 and TRBJ1-6, is ETGVTQSPTHLIKTRGQQVTLRCSSQSGHNTVSWYQQALGQGPQFIFQYYREEENGRGNFPPRFSGLQFPNYSSELNVNALELDDSALYLCASSLDQGGSPLHFGNGTRLTVT.

On this clone itself: The read gets to within 3 residues of the CDR3 end, and the germline J gene fills in the rest. The chain uses TRBV2 and TRBJ1-5; D perhaps matches TRBD1 (6 bases). V lost 6 bases and J 6 bases, leaving 9 bases between the germline ends. From germline, CDR1 is SNHLY and CDR2 FYNNEI. The CDR3 is 12 amino acids. CDR3 DNA, as far as it was read: TGTGCCAGCAGGGAGGGGGTTCAGCCC. This encodes CASREGVQP. The whole CDR3 region reads CASREGVQPQHF.

Points on this clone: One end of the junction is discordant with germline, which a read error may explain. The read terminates 3 residues ahead of where the CDR3 ends, so the germline J gene completes it. J is TRBJ2-5 and V is TRBV4-2, with 9 positions matching TRBD2. The CDR3 has 16 residues. Germline CDR1 reads LGHNA; CDR2 reads YNFKEQ. The CDR3 region is CASSQYLAGNQETQYF. CDR3 DNA (partial): TGCGCCAGCAGCCAATATCTAGCGGGGAACCAAGAGACC.

With respect to this clone: The CDR3 goes on 3 residues after the read ends, and that part is filled in from the germline J gene. J is TRBJ1-6 and V is TRBV5-4; maybe TRBD1 (6 bases). The CDR3 is made up of 14 amino acids. The V end lost 0 bases, the J end lost 8 bases, and 9 bases lay between the germline ends. Germline V gives CDR1 SGHNT, CDR2 YYREEE (reference sequence). The covered CDR3 bases are TGTGCCAGCAGCTTGGGCAGGGGTGATTCACCC. Protein: CASSLGRGDSP. The full CDR3 sequence reads CASSLGRGDSPLHF.

Regarding this clone: The CDR3 end lies 3 residues beyond the end of the read and is filled in from the germline J gene. This sequence joins TRBV18 and TRBJ1-1; tentative D call: TRBD1 (5 bases). The length of the CDR3 is 15 residues. With 3 bases removed from V and 5 bases from J, the gap between germline ends came to 16 bases. Germline V gene data show CDR1 as KGHSH and CDR2 as LQKENI. This CDR3 reads CASSPSREMRTEAFF. The DNA read from the CDR3 is TGTGCCAGCTCACCTTCCAGGGAGATGCGGACTGAA.

About this clone: One junction end disagrees with the germline gene, perhaps due to a read error. Read sequence stops 3 residues before the CDR3 end, and the germline J gene provides the missing end. The J gene is TRBJ1-4, the V gene TRBV4-2; D unclear. CDR3 size: 14 residues. CDR1 and CDR2 (germline): LGHNA, YNFKEQ. This CDR3 is CASSQEYTSKGLFF. Incomplete CDR3 DNA: TGCGCCAGCAGCCAAGAATACACCTCCAAGGGA.

The sequenced CDR3 bases are TGTGCCAGCAGTGGGGACAGGGTCGATCAGCCC. This encodes CASSGDRVDQP. The full CDR3 sequence reads CASSGDRVDQPQHF. The chain uses TRBV6-1 and TRBJ1-5; 9 bases map to TRBD1. The CDR3 end falls 3 residues outside the read, so it is completed with the germline J gene. The CDR3 has 14 amino acids. Germline V lookup: CDR1 MNHNS, CDR2 SASEGT. V shed 4 bases, J shed 5 bases, and the junction held 3 bases outside the gene matches.

In the case of this clone: The read comes to an end 3 residues before the CDR3 does, leaving the germline J gene to fill in the end. This chain joins TRBV25-1 and TRBJ1-1; D is unclear. The CDR3 runs to 15 residues. The germline CDR1 and CDR2 sequences are MGHDK and SYGVNS. Trimming removed 2 bases at V and 5 bases at J, with 15 bases between. Here the CDR3 reads CASSESRTEVTEAFF. The part of the CDR3 DNA that was read is TGTGCCAGCAGTGAAAGTCGTACAGAAGTGACTGAA.

A word on this clone: The read ends 3 residues shy of where the CDR3 ends; the end is completed using the germline J gene. This chain uses TRBV19 with TRBJ1-6; D call uncertain. CDR3 length: 13 amino acids. Germline assignment: CDR1 LNHDA and CDR2 SQIVND (reference sequence). V was clipped by 5 bases and J by 8 bases, with 10 bases between them. The part of the CDR3 DNA that was read is TGTGCCAGTAGTCAGTTCCAAGATTCACCC. Amino acids: CASSQFQDSP. The whole CDR3 sequence is CASSQFQDSPLHF. The whole variable domain, filled in from reference TRBV19 and TRBJ1-6, reads DGGITQSPKYLFRKEGQNVTLSCEQNLNHDAMYWYRQDPGQGLRLIYYSQIVNDFQKGDIAEGYSVSREKKESFPLTVTSAQKNPTAFYLCASSQFQDSPLHFGNGTRLTVT.

Turning to this clone: The read falls 3 residues short of the CDR3 end, and the missing part is taken from the germline J gene. This chain connects TRBV2 to TRBJ1-2; D is ambiguous. The CDR3 consists of 15 residues. The V gene lost 7 bases and the J gene lost 5 bases, with 20 bases spanning the gap. Germline loops: CDR1 SNHLY, CDR2 FYNNEI. The sequenced part of the CDR3 DNA is TGTGCCAGCAATCAAGACGGCCTGCAGGCTTATGGC. This sequence encodes CASNQDGLQAYG. The full CDR3 protein is CASNQDGLQAYGYTF.

As concerns this clone: The observed sequence ends 3 residues before the CDR3 terminus, with the missing tail filled in from the germline J gene. This sequence joins TRBV4-2 and TRBJ1-5, with 9 positions matching TRBD1. The CDR3 covers 16 residues. The germline V gene has CDR1 LGHNA and CDR2 YNFKEQ. V gave up 0 bases and J gave up 5 bases; unmatched junction bases: 5. CDR3 amino acids: CASSQDGDRAYQPQHF. CDR3 bases read: TGTGCCAGCAGCCAAGATGGGGACAGGGCATATCAGCCC.

Details on this clone: The CDR3 goes on 3 residues after the read ends, and that part is filled in from the germline J gene. This chain uses TRBV29-1 with TRBJ2-1; no definite D call. There are 10 residues in the CDR3. CDR1 is SQVTM and CDR2 is ANQGSEA in the germline V gene. V lost 8 bases and J lost 3, with 5 bases in between. Partial CDR3 DNA: TGCAGCACGGGCTACAATGAG. It translates to CSTGYNE. The full CDR3 protein is CSTGYNEQFF.

Notes on this clone: With the read ending 3 residues before the CDR3 end, the germline J gene is used to fill in that end. The chain employs TRBV19 and TRBJ2-6; D not resolved. The length of the CDR3 is 15 residues. Germline CDR1 LNHDA, CDR2 SQIVND (reference sequence). V was clipped by 7 bases and J by 0 bases, with 10 bases between them. CDR3: CASTTTISGANVLTF. The covered CDR3 bases are TGTGCCAGTACTACCACGATCTCTGGGGCCAACGTC.

CDR3 DNA, as far as it was read: TGTGCCAGTAGTATGGGGGGAAACATCGGGGGC. Translating it yields CASSMGGNIGG. The full CDR3 is CASSMGGNIGGYTF. This chain connects TRBV19 to TRBJ1-2; tentatively, D is TRBD1 (5 bases). The read terminates 3 residues before the CDR3 end, so the remaining end is supplied by the germline J gene. The germline V gene has CDR1 LNHDA and CDR2 SQIVND (reference sequence). The CDR3 runs 14 residues.

Note on this clone: The read falls 3 residues short of the CDR3 end, and the missing part is taken from the germline J gene. The J gene is TRBJ2-1, the V gene TRBV19; 12 bases align to TRBD2. CDR3 length: 15 amino acids. After removal of 3 bases from V and 4 bases from J, the junction contained 1 base not matched to a gene. The V gene's germline CDR1 is LNHDA and CDR2 SQIVND (reference sequence). CDR3 in amino acids: CASSIGLAGYNEQFF. The part of the CDR3 DNA that was read is TGTGCCAGTAGTATCGGACTAGCGGGGTACAATGAG.

The chain's CDR3 is CSVDPPSRGRETQYF. The DNA read from the CDR3 is TGCAGCGTTGACCCCCCTAGCCGGGGGAGAGAGACC. The chain is built from TRBV29-1 and TRBJ2-5; tentative D call: TRBD2 (6 bases). The read terminates 3 residues ahead of where the CDR3 ends, so the germline J gene completes it. Trimming took 3 bases from V and 4 from J, leaving 18 bases between them. Germline V gene lookup returns CDR1 SQVTM and CDR2 ANQGSEA. This CDR3 is 15 amino acids long.

With respect to this clone: The read terminates 3 residues ahead of where the CDR3 ends, so the germline J gene completes it. The V and J genes are TRBV7-9 and TRBJ1-2, with D unclear. The CDR3 covers 15 residues. Between the trimmed V and J ends, which lost 1 base and 4 bases, there was a span of 13 bases. Per germline, CDR1 SEHNR and CDR2 FQNEAQ (reference sequence). The CDR3 protein is CASSLGADSAYGYTF. CDR3 bases read: TGTGCCAGCAGCTTAGGGGCAGATTCCGCCTATGGC.

Partial CDR3 DNA: TGCGCCAGCAGCGAGGCCCAGGGGGACTATGGC. Translating gives CASSEAQGDYG. The complete CDR3 sequence is CASSEAQGDYGYTF. The chain carries TRBV5-1 and TRBJ1-2; 7 bases are a match to TRBD1. The sequence runs out 3 residues before the end of the CDR3; the remainder is reconstructed from the germline J gene. The CDR3 length is 14 residues. V gave up 4 bases and J gave up 3 bases; unmatched junction bases: 6. The germline CDR1 and CDR2 sequences are SGHRS and YFSETQ.

Concerning this clone: The missing CDR3 end, 3 residues past where the read stops, is filled in from the germline J gene. The chain combines TRBV5-6 with TRBJ2-3, with 10 bases lining up with TRBD2. This CDR3 is built from 14 residues. Germline trimming cut 3 bases from V and 6 bases from J; bases unmatched to any gene: 4. Looked up from germline, CDR1 is SGHDT and CDR2 is YYEEEE. CDR3 DNA (partial): TGTGCCAGCAGCTCCCAAGCGGGGGGGGATACG. It specifies CASSSQAGGDT. The full CDR3 is CASSSQAGGDTQYF.

Of note for this clone: Coverage ceases 3 residues before the CDR3 finishes, and the germline J gene fills in the end. The chain recombines TRBV6-4 with TRBJ2-2, with D perhaps TRBD1 (5 bases). The V gene lost 3 bases and the J gene lost 4 bases, with 9 bases spanning the gap. Germline values: CDR1 MRHNA, CDR2 SNTAGT. This CDR3 has 14 residues. The CDR3: CASSEGVRTGELFF. The DNA read from the CDR3 is TGTGCCAGCAGTGAAGGGGTTCGCACCGGGGAG.